Given below is one T cell receptor (beta chain) in context. The entry originates in a study of early T cells in non-severe SARS-CoV-2 infection. A single record per CDR3 protein comes from TCRdb applying MiXCR to the 5' RACE reads. The sample lists 37,000 or so distinct CDR3 sequences; about 4.9% were seen once. This TCR was recovered from an adult who was a healthcare worker with PCR-confirmed SARS-CoV-2 infection or an uninfected control (not recorded which). The sample was whole blood.

Here the CDR3 reads CASSLSSGIIGNEQFF. The CDR3 DNA sequence: TGTGCCAGCAGTTTATCAAGCGGGATTATAGGGAATGAGCAGTTCTTC. This chain links TRBV12-3 or TRBV12-4 with TRBJ2-1; 7 bases fit TRBD2. The ends lost 2 bases at V and 7 bases at J; junction bases unmatched: 11. There are 16 residues in the CDR3.